The clone carrying this T cell receptor (beta chain) occurred a few times. The V gene end was trimmed by 5 bases and the J gene end by 4 bases; junction bases not matched to a gene: 9. Germline V gives CDR1 MNHEY, CDR2 SVGAGI. This CDR3 has 15 residues. This sample was taken from a study of blood T cell repertoires in COVID-19. Study background: The origin of the acute and convalescent COVID-19 samples was the United States, Italy and Spain. Nucleic acid was either cDNA or gDNA, and it came from T cells, B-cell-depleted T cells, or PBMCs.

Per the authors' pipeline: Amplifying reference gene primers gave estimates of nucleated cell counts. Generated by immunoSEQ multiplex PCR, the TCRdb table keeps only in-frame clones and is missing some. V, J and clone size were drawn from that table, and D and trimming were deduced from the DNA. The table lists 130,000 to 150,000 clones, about 80% of them singletons. The J gene is TRBJ1-2, the V gene TRBV6-5, with TRBD1 matching 8 bases. The sample comprised peripheral blood. The receptor's source is a woman at least 80 years old in a cohort sampled during active or convalescent COVID-19. The CDR3 loop reads CASSPRTGQSYGYTF. The CDR3 region has the DNA TGTGCCAGCAGTCCTCGGACAGGGCAATCCTATGGCTACACCTTC.